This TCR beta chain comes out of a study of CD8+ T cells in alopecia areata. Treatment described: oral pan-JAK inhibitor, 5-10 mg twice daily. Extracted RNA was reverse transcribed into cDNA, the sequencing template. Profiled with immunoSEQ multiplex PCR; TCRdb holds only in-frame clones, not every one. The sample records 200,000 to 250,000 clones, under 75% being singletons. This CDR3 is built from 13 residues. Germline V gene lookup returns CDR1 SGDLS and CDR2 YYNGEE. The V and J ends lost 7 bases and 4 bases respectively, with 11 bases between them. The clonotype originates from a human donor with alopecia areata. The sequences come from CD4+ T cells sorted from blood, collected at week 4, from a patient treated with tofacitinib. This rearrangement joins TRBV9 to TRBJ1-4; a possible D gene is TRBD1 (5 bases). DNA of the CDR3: TGTGCCAGCGCTCCGGGGGATAATGAAAAACTGTTTTTT. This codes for CASAPGDNEKLFF.